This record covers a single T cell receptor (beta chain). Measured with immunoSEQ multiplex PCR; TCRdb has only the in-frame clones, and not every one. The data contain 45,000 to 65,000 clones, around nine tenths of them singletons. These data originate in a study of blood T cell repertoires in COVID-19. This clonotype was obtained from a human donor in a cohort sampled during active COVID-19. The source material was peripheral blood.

This chain's CDR3 is CASSPTGLDIQYF. The CDR3 region has the DNA TGTGCCAGCAGCCCCACAGGGTTGGACATTCAGTACTTC. The chain couples TRBV7-8 to TRBJ2-4, with D tentatively TRBD1 (6 bases). CDR3 length: 13 amino acids. The germline V and J ends were trimmed by 5 bases and 8 bases, with 13 bases remaining between them. The germline V gene encodes CDR1 SGHVS and CDR2 FQNEAQ.